A selection of T cell receptor beta chains follows, all from one sample in a study of blood T cell repertoires in COVID-19. TCRdb keeps only in-frame clones here, not all; method: immunoSEQ multiplex PCR. The sample contains 95,000 to 150,000 clones, just over 85% of which appear only once. The material sequenced was peripheral blood. These receptors were obtained from a woman between 50 and 59 years old with active or convalescent COVID-19. CDR3s include the opening cysteine and the closing phenylalanine or tryptophan. A D gene is named only where the DNA matches it firmly. Clone size, where shown, is once, few, many, or a class for clones that have expanded.

clone size	D gene	J gene	V gene	CDR3 DNA	CDR3 protein
.	.	TRBJ1-2	TRBV4-3	TGCGCCAGCAGCCAAGATAGGGACACCGGCTACACCTTC	CASSQDRDTGYTF
.	.	TRBJ2-2	TRBV29-1	TGCAGCGTTCCTGGAGCAGGGAAAAACACCGGGGAGCTGTTTTTT	CSVPGAGKNTGELFF
once	.	TRBJ2-7	TRBV28	TGTGCCAGCAGTGGATCCGGGCCCCAGGGCTACGAGCAGTACTTC	CASSGSGPQGYEQYF
.	TRBD1	TRBJ2-7	TRBV3-1/TRBV3-2	TGTGCCAGCAGCCGAGCCGGGACAGCAGCCTACGAGCAGTACTTC	CASSRAGTAAYEQYF
.	.	TRBJ1-1	TRBV6-5	TGTGCCAGCAGTTACTCGATAGGGAGGACTGAAGCTTTCTTT	CASSYSIGRTEAFF
.	TRBD2	TRBJ2-7	TRBV5-6	TGTGCCAGCAGTGCCCCGGGACTAGCGGGACCCTACGAGCAGTACTTC	CASSAPGLAGPYEQYF
.	TRBD1	TRBJ2-7	TRBV15	TGTGCCACCAGCGCCAGGGGGCTCGAGCAGTACTTC	CATSARGLEQYF
.	TRBD2	TRBJ2-7	TRBV6-6	TGTGCCAGCAGTCTGCGACTAGCGGGAAGGTCCTACGAGCAGTACTTC	CASSLRLAGRSYEQYF
.	.	TRBJ1-6	TRBV14	TGTGCCAGCACCCCTTTTGCGGGCGGTCCCCTCCACTTT	CASTPFAGGPLHF
.	TRBD1	TRBJ2-1	TRBV18	TGTGCCAGCTCACCGGACAGGGGCGGTGAGCAGTTCTTC	CASSPDRGGEQFF
.	.	TRBJ1-4	TRBV11-3	TGTGCCAGCAGCTGCTGTCAGGGCCAAGAAAAACTGTTTTTT	CASSCCQGQEKLFF
many	.	TRBJ2-4	TRBV6-2/TRBV6-3	TGTGCCAGCAGTTACTTCTCCCTGGACAGCGTTGAGATTCAGTACTTC	CASSYFSLDSVEIQYF
.	TRBD2	TRBJ2-5	TRBV28	TGTGCCAGAAAAACTAGCGGGAGGGGAGAGACCCAGTACTTC	CARKTSGRGETQYF
.	.	TRBJ1-5	TRBV5-4	TGTGCCAGCAGCTTCCAACAGGGATGCAATCAGCCCCAGCATTTT	CASSFQQGCNQPQHF
.	.	TRBJ2-7	TRBV5-1	TGCGCCAGCAGCTTGGCCGGCGATAGCGGATCCTACGAGCAGTACTTC	CASSLAGDSGSYEQYF
once	TRBD1	TRBJ1-4	TRBV4-1	TGCGCCAGCAGCTACCAGGGGGTCCTGGGGGAAAAACTGTTTTTT	CASSYQGVLGEKLFF
few	.	TRBJ2-5	TRBV4-2	TGTGCCAGCAGCCAGGACGCACTAGCACAGTCCCAGTACTTC	CASSQDALAQSQYF
.	TRBD2	TRBJ2-3	TRBV27	TGTGCCAGCAAATACACGAGCGGGAGCCTTAGAACGCAGTATTTT	CASKYTSGSLRTQYF
.	.	TRBJ2-3	TRBV6-2/TRBV6-3	TGTGCCAGCAGTTACTTAATGCGGAAGTCTAGCACAGATACGCAGTATTTT	CASSYLMRKSSTDTQYF
.	.	TRBJ1-3	TRBV19	TGTGCCAGTAGTATGCAGGGAAACACCATATATTTT	CASSMQGNTIYF
.	TRBD2	TRBJ2-1	TRBV20-1	TGCAGCCGTAGCGGGAGTGGGGAGCAGTTCTTC	CSRSGSGEQFF
.	.	TRBJ2-3	TRBV7-9	TGTGCCAGCAGCTTATACCAGCGGTCCACAGATACGCAGTATTTT	CASSLYQRSTDTQYF
once	TRBD2	TRBJ2-7	TRBV4-1	TGCGCCAGCAGCCAAGATCATACTAGCGGGAGCCAAAGCTCCTACGAGCAGTACTTC	CASSQDHTSGSQSSYEQYF
.	TRBD2	TRBJ2-1	TRBV11-2	TGTGCCAGCAGCCTAAGCGGGAGCGAGCAGTTCTTC	CASSLSGSEQFF
.	TRBD1	TRBJ2-7	TRBV3-1/TRBV3-2	TGTGCCAGCAGCCAGGCCGGGACAGGGACCTACGAGCAGTACTTC	CASSQAGTGTYEQYF
.	.	TRBJ2-1	TRBV11-2	TGTGCCAGCAGCTTAGATGCCAGTACCAATGAGCAGTTCTTC	CASSLDASTNEQFF
.	.	TRBJ2-7	TRBV28	TGTGCCAGCAGTTTGCGGAGACAGGTCTCCTACGAGCAGTACTTC	CASSLRRQVSYEQYF
once	.	TRBJ1-2	TRBV21-1	TGTGCCAGCAGCAAAGAGGGGTCGCAGCTTTATGGCTACACCTTC	CASSKEGSQLYGYTF
.	TRBD2	TRBJ2-5	TRBV19	TGTGCCACCGGTTCGGGACTACTATTCCAAGAGACCCAGTACTTC	CATGSGLLFQETQYF
.	TRBD2	TRBJ2-7	TRBV29-1	TGCAGCGTTGGGGGGACTACGATTGCGCAGTACTTC	CSVGGTTIAQYF
.	TRBD1	TRBJ1-2	TRBV28	TGTGCCAGCAGGGACGGGACAGGCTATGGCTACACCTTC	CASRDGTGYGYTF
.	.	TRBJ1-2	TRBV4-2	TGTGCCAGCAGCCAACCACAGATAGTTATTGGCTACACCTTC	CASSQPQIVIGYTF
.	TRBD1	TRBJ1-6	TRBV7-2	TGTGCCAGCAGCTTAGTTAGGACAGGGGATTCACCCCTCCACTTT	CASSLVRTGDSPLHF
.	TRBD2	TRBJ2-7	TRBV4-2	TGTGCCAGCAGCCAAAAAACCGGGACTAGCTCCGAGCAGTACTTC	CASSQKTGTSSEQYF
.	TRBD2	TRBJ2-5	TRBV14	TGTGCCAGCAGCCTCTTAGCGGGAGTCTACCAAGAGACCCAGTACTTC	CASSLLAGVYQETQYF
.	TRBD1	TRBJ2-2	TRBV24-1	TGTGCCACCAGTGATCCCGGACAGGGGAACACCGGGGAGCTGTTTTTT	CATSDPGQGNTGELFF
.	.	TRBJ2-2	TRBV4-3	TGCGCCAGCAGCCAAGTTAATACAGGCGGCGGGGAGCTGTTTTTT	CASSQVNTGGGELFF
.	TRBD2	TRBJ2-1	TRBV10-1	TGCGCCAGCTGGTGGGCTAGCGGGAGGGCCGTCCCTGAGCAGTTCTTC	CASWWASGRAVPEQFF
.	.	TRBJ2-5	TRBV2	TGTGCCAGCCGCCCCCGGCAAGAGACCCAGTACTTC	CASRPRQETQYF